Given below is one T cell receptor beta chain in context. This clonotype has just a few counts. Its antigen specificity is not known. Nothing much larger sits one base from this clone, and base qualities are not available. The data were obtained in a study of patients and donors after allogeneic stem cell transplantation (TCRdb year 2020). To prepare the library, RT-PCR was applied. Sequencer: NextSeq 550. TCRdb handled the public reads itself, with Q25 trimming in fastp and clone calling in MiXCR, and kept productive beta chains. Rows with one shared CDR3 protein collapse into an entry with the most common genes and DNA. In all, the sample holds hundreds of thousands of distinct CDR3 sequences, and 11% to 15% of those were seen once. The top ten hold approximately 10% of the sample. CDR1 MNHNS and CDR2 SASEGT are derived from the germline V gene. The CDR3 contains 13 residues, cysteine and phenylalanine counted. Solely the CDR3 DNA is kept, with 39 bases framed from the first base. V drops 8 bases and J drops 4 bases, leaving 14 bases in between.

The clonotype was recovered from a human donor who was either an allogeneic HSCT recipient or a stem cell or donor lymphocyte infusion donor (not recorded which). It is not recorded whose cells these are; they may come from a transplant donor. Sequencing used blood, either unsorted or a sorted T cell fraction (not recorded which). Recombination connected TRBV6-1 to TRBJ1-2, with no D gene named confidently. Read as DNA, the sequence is TGTGCCAGCGGGCCCCCTAAGGCCTATGGCTACACCTTC. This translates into CASGPPKAYGYTF.